What follows are 26 T cell receptor beta chains derived from one specimen sequenced in a study of blood T cell repertoires in COVID-19 (dated by TCRdb to the early 2020s). Libraries came from the immunoSEQ multiplex PCR assay. TCRdb stores this immuneACCESS table with in-frame sequences only. Part of the clones is absent; in the studies checked, under half of the shortfall reflects unresolved V genes, and no reason is known for the rest. The sample contains fewer than 400,000 clones, around nine tenths of them found a single time. The ten largest make up about 10% of the sample. The material sequenced was PBMCs or T cells enriched from blood (not recorded which). These receptors originate from a woman aged 50 to 60 who had recovered from COVID-19.

This rearrangement joins TRBV4-2 to TRBJ2-1; 9 nucleotides agree with TRBD2. The CDR3 is 18 residues long. Germline-derived CDR1 and CDR2 are LGHNA and YNFKEQ. Unmatched junction bases numbered 15, after V lost 1 base and J lost 8 bases. The CDR3 coding sequence is TGTGCCAGCAGCCAAGGGGTAGCGGGGGCGCCCACTATTGATGAGCAGTTCTTC. This encodes CASSQGVAGAPTIDEQFF.

CDR3 DNA: TGTGCCAGCAGTTGGGACATCCCGGGCTCCTACGAGCAGTACTTC. This gives the protein CASSWDIPGSYEQYF. The gene calls are TRBV28 and TRBJ2-7, with D perhaps matching TRBD1 (6 bases). Trimming left V 4 bases short and J 0 bases short, with 13 bases between. This CDR3 has 15 amino acids. CDR1 and CDR2 (germline): MDHEN, SYDVKM.

The V and J genes are TRBV2 and TRBJ1-4; TRBD1 agrees at 7 bases. CDR3 size: 15 residues. Trimming removed 6 bases from V and 3 bases from J; junction bases left unmatched: 7. From germline, CDR1 is SNHLY and CDR2 FYNNEI. DNA for the CDR3: TGTGCCAGCAGGAAGACAGGGTCACCTAATGAAAAACTGTTTTTT. Protein sequence: CASRKTGSPNEKLFF.

The V gene is TRBV6-4, the J gene TRBJ1-4, with TRBD1 matching over 9 bases. This CDR3 has 15 amino acids. J gave up 8 bases and V 4 bases, and 8 bases lay outside the gene matches. Germline V CDR1 and CDR2: MRHNA, SNTAGT. The CDR3 loop reads CASSVGTGRREKLFF. The CDR3 nucleotides read TGTGCCAGCAGTGTTGGGACAGGGAGACGGGAAAAACTGTTTTTT.

This sequence joins TRBV6-2 or TRBV6-3 and TRBJ2-6; D is possibly TRBD2 (6 bases). The V and J ends lost 1 base and 2 bases respectively, with 9 bases between them. The CDR3 totals 16 residues. The germline V gene encodes CDR1 MNHEY and CDR2 SVGEGT. In DNA, the CDR3 is TGTGCCAGCAGTTACTTGGGGGGAACTGGGGCCAACGTCCTGACTTTC. This codes for CASSYLGGTGANVLTF.

This chain connects TRBV29-1 to TRBJ2-1; D perhaps matches TRBD2 (6 bases). The CDR3 contains 12 residues. Germline V CDR1 and CDR2: SQVTM, ANQGSEA. The V end lost 0 bases, the J end lost 8 bases, and 8 bases lay between the germline ends. CDR3 protein: CSVEDRGYEQFF. DNA for the CDR3: TGCAGCGTTGAAGACCGGGGGTATGAGCAGTTCTTC.

The chain has TRBV4-2 and TRBJ1-2; 8 bases align to TRBD1. The ends lost 0 bases at V and 3 bases at J; junction bases unmatched: 6. This CDR3 is 16 amino acids long. Germline V gene data show CDR1 as LGHNA and CDR2 as YNFKEQ. CDR3 sequence: CASSQDTGQGHYGYTF. CDR3 DNA: TGTGCCAGCAGCCAAGACACTGGACAGGGCCACTATGGCTACACCTTC.

The DNA for the CDR3 is TGTGCCAGCAGTTTAATCCGGCCAGGCTCTAATGAAAAACTGTTTTTT. Amino acid sequence: CASSLIRPGSNEKLFF. The rearrangement uses TRBV28 and TRBJ1-4; D uncertain. Germline assignment: CDR1 MDHEN and CDR2 SYDVKM. This CDR3 is built from 16 residues. V was cut by 2 bases and J by 3 bases, with 13 bases left in between.

The CDR3 spells CATSAPGLGLETQYF. Written as DNA, the CDR3 is TGTGCCACCAGTGCGCCGGGACTAGGATTGGAGACCCAGTACTTC. This chain connects TRBV24-1 to TRBJ2-5; TRBD2 matches 8 bases. CDR1 and CDR2 (germline): KGHDR, SFDVKD. The CDR3 contains 15 residues. Losses at the gene ends were 5 bases for V and 5 bases for J; bases not matched to a gene: 9.

This chain uses TRBV28 with TRBJ1-6; perhaps TRBD1 as D (6 bases). V was cut by 4 bases and J by 5 bases, with 9 bases left in between. In germline, CDR1 is MDHEN, CDR2 SYDVKM. The CDR3 totals 14 residues. The CDR3 DNA follows: TGTGCCAGCAGTTCCCAGGGGAATAATTCACCCCTCCACTTT. Encoded protein: CASSSQGNNSPLHF.

In its sample, this clone was seen once. The chain couples TRBV3-1 (or the pseudogene TRBV3-2) to TRBJ2-5; 10 nucleotides agree with TRBD1. Germline V gene data show CDR1 as LGHDT and CDR2 as YNNKEL (reference sequence). This CDR3 contains 15 residues. After removal of 2 bases from V and 1 base from J, the junction contained 1 base not matched to a gene. The CDR3 nucleotides are TGTGCCAGCAGCCAACGGACAGGGGGCCAAGAGACCCAGTACTTC. Its translation is CASSQRTGGQETQYF.

The chain couples TRBV7-9 to TRBJ1-5; D uncertain. Trimming took 3 bases from V and 10 from J, leaving 10 bases between them. CDR3 length equals 12 residues. Germline V gene sequence: CDR1 SEHNR, CDR2 FQNEAQ (reference sequence). CDR3 DNA: TGTGCCAGCAGCTTCGGTACCTCTCCCCAGCATTTT. It specifies CASSFGTSPQHF.

The chain has TRBV28 and TRBJ1-2, with 7 bases fitting TRBD1. From germline, CDR1 is MDHEN and CDR2 SYDVKM. The CDR3 consists of 16 residues. V dropped 4 bases and J dropped 3; count of bases not matched to a gene: 11. Here the CDR3 reads CASSSWTGQIYYGYTF. For the CDR3, the DNA is TGTGCCAGCAGTTCATGGACAGGACAGATATACTATGGCTACACCTTC.

The chain uses TRBV7-9 and TRBJ1-1, with D possibly matching TRBD1 (6 bases). There are 15 residues in the CDR3. Per the germline V gene, CDR1 is SEHNR and CDR2 is FQNEAQ (reference sequence). The V end lost 5 bases, the J end lost 4 bases, and 17 bases lay between the germline ends. The CDR3 is CASSPQSWDITEAFF. In DNA form, the CDR3 reads TGTGCCAGCAGCCCCCAATCATGGGACATCACTGAAGCTTTCTTT. The variable domain in full, completed from reference TRBV7-9 and TRBJ1-1, reads DTGVSQNPRHKITKRGQNVTFRCDPISEHNRLYWYRQTLGQGPEFLTYFQNEAQLEKSRLLSDRFSAERPKGSFSTLEIQRTEQGDSAMYLCASSPQSWDITEAFFGQGTRLTVV.

This chain uses TRBV10-2 with TRBJ2-3, with 7 bases that match TRBD2. Germline V CDR1 and CDR2: WSHSY, SAAADI. V lost 10 bases, J lost 6 bases, and 7 bases stayed unmatched. The CDR3 is 12 residues long. This CDR3 reads CATGGNFDTQYF. CDR3 nucleotides: TGCGCCACCGGGGGGAATTTTGATACGCAGTATTTT.

This clone has only one observation. The V call is TRBV24-1, the J call TRBJ1-5; D remains ambiguous. V gave up 9 bases and J gave up 8 bases, with 13 bases separating them. The CDR3 loop spans 12 amino acids. The V gene's germline CDR1 is KGHDR and CDR2 SFDVKD. CDR3 in DNA: TGTGCCACCGTTGCGGCCGGTGAGCCCCAGCATTTT. Its protein is CATVAAGEPQHF.

The chain couples TRBV15 to TRBJ1-1, with 7 bases aligning to TRBD1. The germline V gene encodes CDR1 LNHNV and CDR2 YYDKDF (reference sequence). This CDR3 is 16 amino acids long. With V trimmed by 0 bases and J by 3 bases, 7 bases remained unmatched. The CDR3 region is CATSRDRDSRDTEAFF. The CDR3 nucleotides are TGTGCCACCAGCAGAGATAGGGACAGCCGTGACACTGAAGCTTTCTTT.

The V call is TRBV5-1, the J call TRBJ2-2; TRBD1 aligns across 8 bases. The junction had 1 base not matched to a gene; V was cut back by 8 bases and J by 1 base. From germline, CDR1 is SGHRS and CDR2 YFSETQ. CDR3 length: 13 residues. Here the CDR3 DNA reads TGCGCCAGTACAGGGGGGAACACCGGGGAGCTGTTTTTT. Translated: CASTGGNTGELFF.

The chain links TRBV2 to TRBJ1-5, with a possible D match to TRBD1 (5 bases). The CDR3 is 13 amino acids. Trimming shortened V by 4 bases and J by 4 bases, and 8 bases separated the two germline ends. CDR1 and CDR2 from the germline V gene are SNHLY and FYNNEI. CDR3 sequence: CASSVYRNQPQHF. CDR3 nucleotide sequence: TGTGCCAGCAGTGTGTACAGGAATCAGCCCCAGCATTTT.

Regarding this clone: This sample also contains other DNA sequences that code for the same CDR3. The chain employs TRBV7-9 and TRBJ1-4, with D tentatively TRBD1 (6 bases). V gave up 5 bases and J gave up 5 bases, with 12 bases separating them. The CDR3 totals 14 residues. Germline V gene data show CDR1 as SEHNR and CDR2 as FQNEAQ (reference sequence). The CDR3 sequence is CASSLGQSNEKLFF. Written as DNA, the CDR3 is TGTGCCAGCAGCCTAGGACAGTCAAATGAAAAACTGTTTTTT. Combining the CDR3 with reference TRBV7-9 and TRBJ1-4 gives the whole variable domain DTGVSQNPRHKITKRGQNVTFRCDPISEHNRLYWYRQTLGQGPEFLTYFQNEAQLEKSRLLSDRFSAERPKGSFSTLEIQRTEQGDSAMYLCASSLGQSNEKLFFGSGTQLSVL.

The chain couples TRBV2 to TRBJ1-5; D might be TRBD1 (5 bases). Trimming shortened V by 1 base and J by 7 bases, and 11 bases separated the two germline ends. Germline V CDR1 and CDR2: SNHLY, FYNNEI. The CDR3 covers 14 residues. CDR3 region: CASSEEGRDQPQHF. CDR3 DNA sequence: TGTGCCAGCAGTGAAGAAGGGAGGGACCAGCCCCAGCATTTT.

This clone was detected once. The V gene is TRBV5-1, the J gene TRBJ2-5; 7 positions match TRBD2. There are 15 residues in the CDR3. Germline CDR1 SGHRS, CDR2 YFSETQ. The junction had 10 bases not matched to a gene; V was cut back by 4 bases and J by 4 bases. The CDR3 DNA reads TGCGCCAGCAGCCACGCGTGTGGGGAGGGAGAGACCCAGTACTTC. Encoded protein: CASSHACGEGETQYF.

CDR3 sequence: CSARGDGYTF. The CDR3 DNA follows: TGCAGTGCTAGAGGAGATGGCTACACCTTC. This rearrangement joins TRBV20-1 to TRBJ1-2; D gene unclear. V was shortened by 1 base and J by 6 bases, with 3 bases between the two germline ends. The CDR3 length is 10 residues. From germline, CDR1 is DFQATT and CDR2 SNEGSKA (reference sequence).

The table lists this clone with a count of one. CDR3 loop: CASSQWAQGGNEKLFF. CDR3 coding DNA: TGTGCCAGCAGCCAATGGGCGCAGGGGGGTAATGAAAAACTGTTTTTT. The chain is built from TRBV5-4 and TRBJ1-4; 7 nucleotides align to TRBD1. The length of the CDR3 is 16 residues. V was pared by 4 bases and J by 4 bases, with 10 bases of the junction left unmatched. Germline CDR1 and CDR2: SGHNT and YYREEE (reference sequence).

This chain links TRBV6-5 with TRBJ1-6; D is unclear. CDR3 length: 14 residues. V shed 6 bases and J shed 0 bases, with 6 bases lying between them. Germline CDR1 is MNHEY and CDR2 is SVGAGI. The CDR3 bases are TGTGCCAGCAGGTTGAGCTCCTATAATTCACCCCTCCACTTT. Translated, it gives CASRLSSYNSPLHF.

The chain combines TRBV3-1 (or the pseudogene TRBV3-2) with TRBJ1-2; no clear D. V was pared by 0 bases and J by 1 base, with 9 bases between. The V gene's germline CDR1 is LGHDT and CDR2 YNNKEL (reference sequence). The CDR3 contains 15 residues. The CDR3 bases are TGTGCCAGCAGCCAAGATGGACTGGGTAACTATGGCTACACCTTC. Its translation: CASSQDGLGNYGYTF.